This record concerns one T cell receptor (beta chain) sequence. Its antigen is not identified. These data belong to a study of T cell responses to AZD1222 COVID-19 vaccine. Assay used: immunoSEQ multiplex PCR; TCRdb lists only in-frame clones, some missing. This sample has roughly 80,000 clones; 90% occur once, and the top ten carry 5.7%. CDR1 MDHEN and CDR2 SYDVKM come from the germline V gene. This CDR3 comprises 14 residues. Trimming removed 4 bases from V and 1 base from J, with 8 bases in between. Findings of the study overall: The sample set comprised mostly white British donors with more females, and clonal diversity was possibly underestimated.

The chain joins TRBV28 to TRBJ2-1; possible D gene TRBD2, 5 bases. The clonotype comes from an adult in good health. The specimen was peripheral blood, collected on day 0 of AZD1222 vaccination. The CDR3 DNA follows: TGTGCCAGCAGTTCGCCGGGATCCTACAATGAGCAGTTCTTC. It specifies CASSSPGSYNEQFF.